This is a list of T cell receptor beta chains from one sample in a study of blood T cell repertoires in COVID-19. Data came from immunoSEQ multiplex PCR; TCRdb stores just in-frame clones and leaves some out. The sample gives roughly 250,000 clones, 88% of which show up once; just under 1% is in the top ten. Sequenced: peripheral blood. These receptor sequences come from a woman aged 40 to 50 who had recovered from COVID-19. The conserved cysteine and the conserved F or W are not part of the CDR3 here. D genes are given only for firm matches.

CDR3: ASRPTGGNQPQH
D: TRBD1
V: TRBV6-5
J: TRBJ1-5

CDR3: ASTPGALNTEAF
D: -
V: TRBV19
J: TRBJ1-1

CDR3: ASSYAGRGDEQY
D: TRBD2
V: TRBV6-2/TRBV6-3
J: TRBJ2-7

CDR3: ATSDLTKSTDTQY
D: -
V: TRBV24-1
J: TRBJ2-3

CDR3: ASSQVGGRGHGYT
D: TRBD1
V: TRBV4-3
J: TRBJ1-2

CDR3: ASSFWGEDTEAF
D: -
V: TRBV28
J: TRBJ1-1

CDR3: ASSPPGRTLAVLTSSSYNEQF
D: TRBD2
V: TRBV3-1/TRBV3-2
J: TRBJ2-1

CDR3: ASSFGGADYGYT
D: -
V: TRBV28
J: TRBJ1-2

CDR3: ASSLWSTPNTGELF
D: -
V: TRBV27
J: TRBJ2-2

CDR3: AWSVGGPGPGELF
D: TRBD2
V: TRBV30
J: TRBJ2-2

CDR3: SAPKTGEGYT
D: TRBD1
V: TRBV29-1
J: TRBJ1-2

CDR3: ASSSGTSGYNEQF
D: TRBD2
V: TRBV11-2
J: TRBJ2-1

CDR3: ASSPGLTETQY
D: -
V: TRBV3-1/TRBV3-2
J: TRBJ2-5

CDR3: ASSVGGQNSPLH
D: -
V: TRBV9
J: TRBJ1-6

CDR3: ASSANPSGAAF
D: -
V: TRBV9
J: TRBJ1-1

CDR3: ASSQRGGGSYNEQF
D: -
V: TRBV4-2
J: TRBJ2-1

CDR3: ASSDTPTSGTNNSPLH
D: -
V: TRBV6-1
J: TRBJ1-6

CDR3: ASRGAGETQY
D: -
V: TRBV27
J: TRBJ2-5

CDR3: AWSVRVAGGNQPQH
D: TRBD1
V: TRBV30
J: TRBJ1-5

CDR3: ASSYPGQAVSSYNSPLH
D: TRBD1
V: TRBV6-2/TRBV6-3
J: TRBJ1-6